This TCR beta chain was found in a study of T cells after yellow fever vaccination. The CDR3 has 18 residues. The junction had 8 bases not matched to a gene; V was cut back by 4 bases and J by 1 base. CDR1 is MNHEY, CDR2 SVGAGI, per germline. UMIs and a universal primer site were added when TCR cDNA was made by 5'RACE template switching. TCRdb re-called the 5' RACE reads with MiXCR, one entry per CDR3 protein. The table includes roughly 350,000 distinct CDR3 sequences, roughly 4% detected once. Study-level results: Reappearance after the booster was observed for most primary-vaccination clones (about 95% CD4, about 85% CD8). A weaker secondary response peaked on day 5, the primary on day 15.

Comments on this clonotype: Its matching antigen is unknown.

The V and J genes are TRBV6-5 and TRBJ2-2, with 11 bases matching TRBD2. Sequences were derived from PBMCs, sampled 5 days after the yellow fever booster vaccination. This TCR came from a man aged 18-30 years who received the YFV17D yellow fever vaccine. CDR3 in DNA: TGTGCCAGCAGTTCCCCTCGACTAGCGGGGTTGAACACCGGGGAGCTGTTTTTT. It translates to CASSSPRLAGLNTGELFF.